This T cell receptor (beta chain) came from a study of CD8 T cells in Susac syndrome. Germline values: CDR1 SGHTA, CDR2 FQGTGA. The CDR3 extends over 13 amino acids. V lost 3 bases and J 2 bases, leaving 8 bases between the germline ends. An input of about 0.5 to 1 ug of RNA was subjected to reverse transcription using random hexamers. Each CDR3 protein is one row after TCRdb ran MiXCR on the immunoSEQ multiplex PCR reads. The sample has 150,000 to 200,000 distinct CDR3 sequences; 90% to 95% are singletons. The chain is built from TRBV7-3 and TRBJ2-7; D is ambiguous. The sequenced sample was CD4+ T cells from PBMCs. The source is a human donor in good health. The CDR3: CASSLGSTYEQYF. Here the CDR3 DNA reads TGTGCCAGCAGCTTGGGAAGTACCTACGAGCAGTACTTC.